This TCR beta chain was sequenced in a study of T cell changes during pregnancy in multiple sclerosis. CDR3 length equals 22 residues. In germline, CDR1 is SGHRS, CDR2 YFSETQ. V lost 4 bases and J lost 0, with 31 bases in between. Using immunoSEQ multiplex PCR, the repertoire was profiled, and TCRdb retains in-frame clones only, with some absent. Seen here are 40,000 to 45,000 clones, approximately 90% observed once, and the top ten hold more than 5%. This clonotype was obtained from a female donor in good health, enrolled as a control in a pregnancy study. Sample: CD8+ T cells from peripheral blood mononuclear cells, taken after pregnancy. The rearrangement uses TRBV5-1 and TRBJ1-4, with D perhaps matching TRBD1 (6 bases). The CDR3, as DNA: TGCGCCAGCAGCGACGACTGGGGGGGGGCGTGGGCCACAGATTCAACTAATGAAAAACTGTTTTTT. Its translation: CASSDDWGGAWATDSTNEKLFF.